This entry lists 15 T cell receptor beta chains sequenced from one sample in a study of CD8 T cells in Susac syndrome. Reverse transcription of about 0.45 to 1 ug RNA was performed with random hexamers. TCRdb recomputed calls from the immunoSEQ multiplex PCR reads with MiXCR, one row per CDR3 protein. The sample has 150,000 to 200,000 distinct CDR3 sequences, around 94% seen once. Input material: CD4+ T cells from PBMCs. The source is a human donor with Susac syndrome.

CDR3 region: CASSFRPEGQGAYSNQPQHF. The CDR3 bases are TGTGCCAGCAGTTTCCGCCCCGAGGGACAGGGGGCTTATAGCAATCAGCCCCAGCATTTT. The chain employs TRBV12-3 or TRBV12-4 and TRBJ1-5, with 12 bases that match TRBD1. The trim removed 3 bases at V and 0 bases at J, leaving 12 bases unmatched. This CDR3 has 20 residues.

The chain recombines TRBV6-4 with TRBJ2-3; 13 bases fit TRBD2. Losses at the gene ends were 2 bases for V and 4 bases for J; bases not matched to a gene: 0. This CDR3 comprises 15 residues. Per the germline V gene, CDR1 is MRHNA and CDR2 is SNTAGT. CDR3 sequence (DNA): TGTGCCAGCAGTGACACTAGCGGGGGGGCAGATACGCAGTATTTT. Its protein product is CASSDTSGGADTQYF.

The gene calls are TRBV19 and TRBJ1-2; no clear D gene. The CDR3 consists of 12 residues. V gave up 3 bases and J gave up 4 bases, with 6 bases separating them. The germline V gene has CDR1 LNHDA and CDR2 SQIVND (reference sequence). CDR3 sequence reads: CASSMASYGYTF. CDR3 nucleotides: TGTGCCAGTAGTATGGCCAGCTATGGCTACACCTTC.

The chain has TRBV29-1 and TRBJ1-2; the D is unclear. CDR1 and CDR2 from the germline V gene are SQVTM and ANQGSEA. The CDR3 contains 12 residues. V lost 4 bases to trimming and J lost 8 bases, with 14 bases between them. The CDR3 DNA reads TGCAGCGTTGCTGGTGGGAGAGGCGGCTACACCTTC. Translated, it gives CSVAGGRGGYTF.

This chain joins TRBV14 and TRBJ1-2; the D is unclear. CDR3 length: 15 amino acids. The V end lost 4 bases, the J end lost 3 bases, and 15 bases lay between the germline ends. Germline V gene data show CDR1 as SGHDN and CDR2 as FVKESK. The CDR3, as DNA: TGTGCCAGCAGCCCCGCCGGACGGAGCTACTATGGCTACACCTTC. This codes for CASSPAGRSYYGYTF.

As for this clonotype: A junction end diverges from the germline sequence, so it may reflect a read error. V gene TRBV5-4 combines with J gene TRBJ2-5, with TRBD2 matching 10 bases. The germline gives CDR1 SGHNT, CDR2 YYREEE (reference sequence). The CDR3 loop spans 15 amino acids. The CDR3 DNA follows: TGTGCCAGCAGCTTGGATAGCGGGGGGCAAGAAACCCAGTACTTC. Amino acids: CASSLDSGGQETQYF.

The J gene is TRBJ1-2, the V gene TRBV20-1; D might be TRBD1 (6 bases). The V gene lost 3 bases and the J gene lost 4 bases, with 18 bases spanning the gap. This CDR3 contains 15 residues. In germline, CDR1 is DFQATT, CDR2 SNEGSKA (reference sequence). In DNA, the CDR3 is TGCAGTGCTAGTCTGAGACAGGAATCTCCCTATGGCTACACCTTC. Residues: CSASLRQESPYGYTF.

The rearrangement joins TRBV18 to TRBJ1-6; 7 bases fit TRBD1. This CDR3 contains 15 residues. The V and J ends lost 3 bases and 5 bases, in that order; junction bases with no gene match: 4. The germline gives CDR1 KGHSH, CDR2 LQKENI. CDR3 residues: CASSPPGQNNSPLHF. As DNA, the CDR3 is TGTGCCAGCTCACCCCCGGGACAGAATAATTCACCCCTCCACTTT.

The sample holds one count of this clonotype. The V call is TRBV27, the J call TRBJ1-2, with a possible D match to TRBD1 (6 bases). The length of the CDR3 is 15 residues. Germline V gene lookup returns CDR1 MNHEY and CDR2 SMNVEV (reference sequence). The ends were cut back, 8 bases at V and 2 bases at J, with 18 bases in the middle. For the CDR3, the DNA is TGTGCCAGCGCACCCCAGGACAGAAGGAACTATGGCTACACCTTC. As protein: CASAPQDRRNYGYTF.

V and J are TRBV7-6 and TRBJ2-7, with TRBD1 as a possible D gene (5 bases). The CDR3 loop spans 14 amino acids. Per germline, CDR1 SGHVS and CDR2 FNYEAQ. Trimming stripped 1 base from V and 1 base from J, with 8 bases between. In nucleotides, the CDR3 is TGTGCCAGCAGCTTAGACACAGGTTCCTACGAGCAGTACTTC. Translated, it gives CASSLDTGSYEQYF.

This chain connects TRBV6-6 to TRBJ2-1; 7 positions agree with TRBD2. The germline CDR1 and CDR2 sequences are MNHNY and SVGAGI (reference sequence). The CDR3 length is 13 residues. The V and J ends lost 5 bases and 8 bases, in that order; junction bases with no gene match: 6. In nucleotides, the CDR3 is TGTGCCAGCAGTGCCCGGGACTATGATGAGCAGTTCTTC. Its translation is CASSARDYDEQFF.

This chain links TRBV2 with TRBJ2-3; tentative D call: TRBD2 (6 bases). Germline CDR1 SNHLY, CDR2 FYNNEI. This CDR3 is built from 11 residues. Trimming took 8 bases from V and 5 from J, leaving 8 bases between them. The DNA of the CDR3 is TGTGCCAGCCTGACTAGAGATACGCAGTATTTT. Its protein is CASLTRDTQYF.

The genes are TRBV4-2 and TRBJ2-5; 12 nucleotides match TRBD2. Unmatched junction bases numbered 7, after V lost 2 bases and J lost 3 bases. This CDR3 region has 17 residues. Germline V gene data show CDR1 as LGHNA and CDR2 as YNFKEQ. CDR3 residues: CASSQFKTSGGEETQYF. The CDR3 DNA reads TGTGCCAGCAGCCAATTCAAGACTAGCGGGGGAGAAGAGACCCAGTACTTC.

This clonotype was counted only a few times. The chain carries TRBV18 and TRBJ1-1; D is undetermined. With 3 bases removed from V and 2 bases from J, the gap between germline ends came to 7 bases. Germline CDR1 and CDR2: KGHSH and LQKENI. This CDR3 contains 13 residues. CDR3 sequence: CASSPETNTEAFF. CDR3 nucleotides: TGTGCCAGCTCACCCGAGACCAACACTGAAGCTTTCTTT.

This clonotype was detected only once. The genes are TRBV5-1 and TRBJ2-4; 7 nucleotides align to TRBD1. The CDR3 is 13 residues long. V was pared by 0 bases and J by 7 bases, with 1 base of the junction left unmatched. Germline CDR1 reads SGHRS; CDR2 reads YFSETQ. CDR3 sequence (DNA): TGCGCCAGCAGCTTGGTGACAGGGAACATTCAGTACTTC. Its translation is CASSLVTGNIQYF.